This entry concerns a single TCR beta chain. This sample stems from a study of OX40 agonist ivuxolimab in advanced cancers. Study summary: Ivuxolimab was delivered to patients intravenously every 2 weeks at doses spanning 0.01 to 10 mg/kg. The dose-escalation cohort was roughly 83% male, with a mean age of approximately 61 years, ranging about 23 to 90. Three dose-escalation patients had partial responses: one with hepatocellular carcinoma and two with cutaneous melanoma.

This table comes from immunoSEQ multiplex PCR, and its TCRdb copy is limited to in-frame clones, with some not included. The sample includes under 65,000 clones, 85% of them seen just once. The CDR3 runs to 14 residues. Germline V gives CDR1 LNHDA, CDR2 SQIVND (reference sequence). V lost 6 bases and J 4 bases, leaving 13 bases between the germline ends. The receptor's source is an adult with an advanced solid tumor such as melanoma, head and neck, liver or kidney cancer. The source material was CD4+ or CD8+ T cells sorted from blood, sampled in a trial of the OX40 agonist ivuxolimab. V gene TRBV19 combines with J gene TRBJ1-3; no definite D call. Here the CDR3 reads CASRSEGIGNTIYF. In DNA form, the CDR3 reads TGTGCCAGTAGATCCGAAGGGATCGGAAACACCATATATTTT.